Following are 13 T cell receptor beta chains from one sample sequenced in a study of CD8 T cells in Susac syndrome. Random hexamers primed reverse transcription of roughly 0.45 to 1 ug RNA. MiXCR, applied by TCRdb to the immunoSEQ multiplex PCR reads, yields one record per CDR3 protein. The sample has over 150,000 distinct CDR3 sequences, roughly 94% seen once. Sequencing was performed on CD4+ T cells from PBMCs. All receptors derive from a human donor with Susac syndrome.

The chain combines TRBV19 with TRBJ1-5; possible D gene TRBD1, 5 bases. Trimming removed 3 bases from V and 7 bases from J, with 16 bases in between. This CDR3 comprises 15 residues. The germline V gene has CDR1 LNHDA and CDR2 SQIVND (reference sequence). The chain's CDR3 is CASSITGARVQPQHF. The DNA of the CDR3 is TGTGCCAGTAGTATCACAGGTGCTCGGGTCCAGCCCCAGCATTTT.

J is TRBJ1-5 and V is TRBV27; 7 bases fit TRBD1. CDR1 and CDR2 from the germline V gene are MNHEY and SMNVEV (reference sequence). V lost 7 bases, J lost 3 bases, and 9 bases stayed unmatched. This CDR3 is 15 amino acids long. This CDR3 is CASKQGPTTNQPQHF. CDR3 in DNA: TGTGCCAGCAAACAGGGGCCTACCACCAATCAGCCCCAGCATTTT.

This chain joins TRBV12-5 and TRBJ2-7, with 10 bases identical to TRBD1. Trimming removed 0 bases from V and 3 bases from J; junction bases left unmatched: 11. The germline gives CDR1 LGHNT, CDR2 FRNRAP. The CDR3 has 18 amino acids. CDR3 sequence: CASGLVQLGQGNGYEQYF. DNA for the CDR3: TGTGCTAGTGGTTTGGTACAACTGGGACAGGGGAACGGCTACGAGCAGTACTTC.

The V and J genes are TRBV28 and TRBJ2-1; D not resolved. Deletions cut 1 base from V and 5 bases from J, with 12 bases between. The CDR3 consists of 15 residues. CDR1 MDHEN and CDR2 SYDVKM come from the germline V gene. Here the CDR3 DNA reads TGTGCCAGCAGTTTATTGGCCCAAACAAACAATGAGCAGTTCTTC. Encoded protein: CASSLLAQTNNEQFF.

J is TRBJ2-2 and V is TRBV9; D may match TRBD1 or TRBD2 (5 bases each). This CDR3 region has 17 residues. The germline V and J ends were trimmed by 1 base and 6 bases, with 19 bases remaining between them. CDR1 SGDLS and CDR2 YYNGEE come from the germline V gene. The CDR3 DNA reads TGTGCCAGCAGCGTAAGGCCGGGGCAGGGTAGTCCCGGGGAGCTGTTTTTT. Translated: CASSVRPGQGSPGELFF.

J is TRBJ1-2 and V is TRBV9; TRBD1 aligns across 7 bases. CDR3 length equals 14 residues. The V and J ends lost 6 bases and 3 bases, in that order; junction bases with no gene match: 8. Germline values: CDR1 SGDLS, CDR2 YYNGEE. As DNA, the CDR3 is TGTGCCAGCACCAAGACAGGGTTGGACTATGGCTACACCTTC. Protein product: CASTKTGLDYGYTF.

V and J are TRBV21-1 and TRBJ1-5; TRBD1, the table's D call, lacks a check against the DNA. TRBV21-1 is a pseudogene segment. The CDR3 is 17 residues long. The CDR3 DNA reads as TGTGCCAGCAGCCCCCTCTCGGGGGGCGCGAGCAATCAGCCCCAGCATTTT. It is translated as CASSPLSGGASNQPQHF.

The genes are TRBV9 and TRBJ2-2; TRBD1 agrees at 9 bases. With V trimmed by 0 bases and J by 7 bases, 10 bases remained unmatched. Germline V gene lookup returns CDR1 SGDLS and CDR2 YYNGEE. The CDR3 sequence is 17 residues long. CDR3 nucleotides: TGTGCCAGCAGCGTAGGGACAGGGGAGAGTTTCGGCGGGGAGCTGTTTTTT. It specifies CASSVGTGESFGGELFF.

This rearrangement joins TRBV28 to TRBJ2-3, with no clear D. The V gene lost 4 bases and the J gene lost 1 base, with 6 bases spanning the gap. CDR1 and CDR2 from the germline V gene are MDHEN and SYDVKM. The CDR3 is made up of 13 amino acids. This CDR3 reads CASSYPGTDTQYF. CDR3 DNA sequence: TGTGCCAGCAGTTACCCCGGCACAGATACGCAGTATTTT. The entire variable domain, with the rest obtained from reference TRBV28 and TRBJ2-3, is as follows: DVKVTQSSRYLVKRTGEKVFLECVQDMDHENMFWYRQDPGLGLRLIYFSYDVKMKEKGDIPEGYSVSREKKERFSLILESASTNQTSMYLCASSYPGTDTQYFGPGTRLTVL.

The rearrangement joins TRBV15 to TRBJ1-6; 8 bases agree with TRBD1. The CDR3 totals 15 residues. The J segment lost 7 bases and the V segment lost 3 bases, leaving 5 bases of the junction unmatched. Germline assignment: CDR1 LNHNV and CDR2 YYDKDF (reference sequence). CDR3 nucleotide sequence: TGTGCCACCAGCAGCGACAGGGGTGAGAATTCACCCCTCCACTTT. Amino acid sequence: CATSSDRGENSPLHF.

The chain recombines TRBV21-1 with TRBJ2-3; TRBD2 reflects the table's D call only, with no check against the DNA. TRBV21-1 is an annotated pseudogene. The CDR3 sequence is 18 residues long. The CDR3: CASSKWPTSGTSTDTQYF. The CDR3 DNA reads TGTGCCAGCAGCAAATGGCCGACTAGCGGGACTAGCACAGATACGCAGTATTTT.

The rearrangement links TRBV14 to TRBJ2-1, with unresolved D. The CDR3 sequence is 16 residues long. Germline CDR1 reads SGHDN; CDR2 reads FVKESK. V lost 1 base, J lost 0 bases, and 10 bases lay in between. CDR3 region: CASSQVGSRSYNEQFF. For the CDR3, the DNA is TGTGCCAGCAGCCAAGTCGGTAGCCGCTCCTACAATGAGCAGTTCTTC.

V is TRBV6-2 or TRBV6-3 and J is TRBJ2-2; possible D gene TRBD2, 5 bases. Germline loops: CDR1 MNHEY, CDR2 SVGEGT. The CDR3 is 15 residues long. Trimming removed 3 bases at V and 4 bases at J, with 12 bases between. The chain's CDR3 is CASSYRLALTGELFF. The CDR3 DNA reads TGTGCCAGCAGTTATCGGCTAGCTCTCACCGGGGAGCTGTTTTTT.